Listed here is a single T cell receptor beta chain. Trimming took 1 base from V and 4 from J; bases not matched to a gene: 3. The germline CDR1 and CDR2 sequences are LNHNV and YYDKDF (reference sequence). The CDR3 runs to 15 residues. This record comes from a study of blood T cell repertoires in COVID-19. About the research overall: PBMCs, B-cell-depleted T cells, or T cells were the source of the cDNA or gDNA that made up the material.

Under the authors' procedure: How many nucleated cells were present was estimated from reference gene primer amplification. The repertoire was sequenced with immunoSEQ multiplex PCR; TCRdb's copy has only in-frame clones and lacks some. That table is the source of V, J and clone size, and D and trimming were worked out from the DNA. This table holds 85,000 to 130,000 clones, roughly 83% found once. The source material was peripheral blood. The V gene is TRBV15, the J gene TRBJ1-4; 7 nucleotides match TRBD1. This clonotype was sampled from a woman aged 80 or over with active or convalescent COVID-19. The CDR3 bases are TGTGCCACCAGCAGAGCTGACAGGGTTAATGAAAAACTGTTTTTT. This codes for CATSRADRVNEKLFF. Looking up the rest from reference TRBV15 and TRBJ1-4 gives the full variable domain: DAMVIQNPRYQVTQFGKPVTLSCSQTLNHNVMYWYQQKSSQAPKLLFHYYDKDFNNEADTPDNFQSRRPNTSFCFLDIRSPGLGDTAMYLCATSRADRVNEKLFFGSGTQLSVL.